Below are 13 T cell receptor beta chains sequenced from a single sample in a study of blood T cell repertoires in COVID-19. Assay used: immunoSEQ multiplex PCR; TCRdb lists only in-frame clones, some missing. The table includes fewer than 140,000 clones, around 80% detected once. Source material: peripheral blood. Every receptor here comes from a woman aged 60-75 years with acute or convalescent COVID-19.

The chain joins TRBV7-9 to TRBJ2-2; a possible D gene is TRBD2 (5 bases). The germline V and J ends were trimmed by 5 bases and 5 bases, with 18 bases remaining between them. The CDR3 is 16 amino acids. Per germline, CDR1 SEHNR and CDR2 FQNEAQ (reference sequence). Written as DNA, the CDR3 is TGTGCCAGCAGCCCCCTGTACGGCTCGGGGACCGGGGAGCTGTTTTTT. It encodes CASSPLYGSGTGELFF.

The rearrangement links TRBV27 to TRBJ1-1; 10 bases are a match to TRBD1. In germline, CDR1 is MNHEY, CDR2 SMNVEV (reference sequence). The CDR3 is 16 residues long. V was clipped by 5 bases and J by 4 bases; unmatched bases: 10. CDR3 region: CASSTGTGVGGTEAFF. The CDR3 DNA is TGTGCCAGCAGTACCGGGACAGGGGTGGGGGGCACTGAAGCTTTCTTT.

CDR3 nucleotides: TGTGCCAGCAGCTTGGCGACAGTTAAGGAGACCCAGTACTTC. Amino acids: CASSLATVKETQYF. This chain uses TRBV5-4 with TRBJ2-5, with TRBD1 as a possible D gene (5 bases). Looked up from germline, CDR1 is SGHNT and CDR2 is YYREEE (reference sequence). This CDR3 is 14 amino acids long. V was cut by 0 bases and J by 5 bases, with 11 bases left in between.

This clone was recorded at least ten times. At one of its ends the junction is not consistent with the germline gene, which may arise from a read error. The sample holds other DNA sequences that translate to the same CDR3. V and J are TRBV5-6 and TRBJ2-7; TRBD2 matches at 10 bases. CDR1 and CDR2 from the germline V gene are SGHDT and YYEEEE. The CDR3 is made up of 16 amino acids. CDR3 nucleotides: TGTGCCCGCAGCGGGGGGGCGGGACAGGCCCCCTACGAGCAGTACTTC. It translates to CARSGGAGQAPYEQYF.

The rearrangement links TRBV14 to TRBJ1-6; 7 bases align to TRBD1. From germline, CDR1 is SGHDN and CDR2 FVKESK. J was trimmed by 6 bases and V by 4 bases; bases with no gene match: 0. This CDR3 is built from 13 residues. The chain's CDR3 is CASSRDSNSPLHF. For the CDR3, the DNA is TGTGCCAGCAGCCGGGACAGTAATTCACCCCTCCACTTT.

This chain connects TRBV6-1 to TRBJ2-7, with a weak D call TRBD1 (6 bases). The V gene's germline CDR1 is MNHNS and CDR2 SASEGT. This CDR3 has 14 amino acids. V was shortened by 2 bases and J by 6 bases, with 14 bases between the two germline ends. The CDR3 spells CASSEIPGAVEQYF. The CDR3 nucleotides are TGTGCCAGCAGTGAAATTCCAGGGGCGGTCGAGCAGTACTTC.

The chain is built from TRBV5-1 and TRBJ1-6; the D is unclear. The V gene lost 4 bases and the J gene lost 0 bases, with 11 bases spanning the gap. Germline V gene data show CDR1 as SGHRS and CDR2 as YFSETQ. CDR3 length: 16 amino acids. The CDR3 nucleotides are TGCGCCAGCAGCGTGGACCGGAGCTCCTATAATTCACCCCTCCACTTT. It is translated as CASSVDRSSYNSPLHF.

The CDR3 nucleotides are TGTGCCAGTAGTGAAGGGACAGGGTACTCCTACGAGCAGTACTTC. Translated: CASSEGTGYSYEQYF. The chain uses TRBV19 and TRBJ2-7; the match to TRBD1 covers 9 bases. This CDR3 is built from 15 residues. Germline CDR1 LNHDA, CDR2 SQIVND (reference sequence). V was pared by 5 bases and J by 0 bases, with 5 bases of the junction left unmatched.

J is TRBJ1-1 and V is TRBV2, with D possibly TRBD1 on 6 matching bases. Between the trimmed V and J ends, which lost 3 bases and 1 base, there was a span of 12 bases. The CDR3 spans 15 residues. The germline CDR1 and CDR2 sequences are SNHLY and FYNNEI. CDR3 DNA: TGTGCCAGCAGTGACCAGGGGCAGGGGAACACTGAAGCTTTCTTT. Translated, it gives CASSDQGQGNTEAFF.

This chain links TRBV5-1 with TRBJ1-1, with D perhaps TRBD1 (6 bases). Per germline, CDR1 SGHRS and CDR2 YFSETQ. The CDR3 loop spans 13 amino acids. The germline V and J ends were trimmed by 5 bases and 9 bases, with 17 bases remaining between them. The CDR3 bases are TGCGCCAGCAGTACGACAGGCCCAGAGAAAGCTTTCTTT. It specifies CASSTTGPEKAFF.

Turning to this clone: This same CDR3 is encoded by further DNA sequences in the sample. The chain combines TRBV18 with TRBJ1-1, with a weak D call TRBD1 (5 bases). This CDR3 is built from 14 residues. CDR1 and CDR2 (germline): KGHSH, LQKENI. Trimming cost V 3 bases and J 1 base, with 9 bases left between them. The CDR3 DNA sequence: TGTGCCAGCTCACCCACTCAGGGGAACACTGAAGCTTTCTTT. Its protein is CASSPTQGNTEAFF.

The rearrangement uses TRBV10-3 and TRBJ1-6; possible D gene TRBD1, 6 bases. The CDR3 has 14 residues. V lost 0 bases, J lost 10 bases, and 10 bases lay in between. CDR1 is ENHRY, CDR2 SYGVKD, per germline. DNA for the CDR3: TGTGCCATCAGTGAGTCAGTGGGGGCCTCACCCCTCCACTTT. Its protein product is CAISESVGASPLHF.

The chain combines TRBV3-1 (or the pseudogene TRBV3-2) with TRBJ1-2, with 8 bases that match TRBD1. This CDR3 comprises 15 residues. CDR1 is LGHDT and CDR2 is YNNKEL in the germline V gene (reference sequence). Losses at the gene ends were 3 bases for V and 4 bases for J; bases not matched to a gene: 7. CDR3 sequence: CASSQTPGQAYGYTF. The CDR3 bases are TGTGCCAGCAGCCAGACCCCGGGACAGGCCTATGGCTACACCTTC.